This T cell receptor beta chain originates from a study of cytotoxic CD8 clonotypes in ibrutinib-treated CLL. Investigators sourced around 1.8 micrograms of genomic DNA from cryopreserved PBMCs for TCR beta libraries. TCRdb's copy holds only in-frame clones and misses some; the assay was immunoSEQ multiplex PCR. The sample contains about 140,000 clones, approximately 80% of which appear only once. As concerns this clone: Its antigen is unknown.

Findings of the study overall: There were few public clonotypes, and on treatment they contracted or stayed stable.

The germline CDR1 and CDR2 sequences are SGHAT and FQNNGV. The CDR3 has 13 residues. V trimming: 4 bases; J trimming: 6 bases; junction bases outside the gene matches: 4. This TCR was sampled from a human donor with chronic lymphocytic leukemia. The sample in question was PBMCs, obtained after 36 months of ibrutinib treatment. The chain joins TRBV11-2 to TRBJ2-5, with 8 bases that match TRBD1. The DNA of the CDR3 is TGTGCCAGCAGCTCCGACAGGGGCCAGACCCAGTACTTC. Protein: CASSSDRGQTQYF.